This T cell receptor (beta chain) was profiled in a study of control samples from healthy donors and cancer patients. Profiled with immunoSEQ multiplex PCR; TCRdb holds only in-frame clones, not every one. The data show 200,000 to 250,000 clones, with around 94% seen just once and approximately 1.5% held by the top ten. Sequenced material: blood. This clonotype originated in a man aged 45-65 years in good health.

The CDR3 sequence is CATDVWGDYGYTF. CDR3 DNA: TGTGCCACCGACGTTTGGGGTGACTATGGCTACACCTTC. The rearrangement joins TRBV7-9 to TRBJ1-2; D unclear. The CDR3 totals 13 residues. V lost 10 bases, J lost 3 bases, and 15 bases lay in between. The germline V gene encodes CDR1 SEHNR and CDR2 FQNEAQ (reference sequence).